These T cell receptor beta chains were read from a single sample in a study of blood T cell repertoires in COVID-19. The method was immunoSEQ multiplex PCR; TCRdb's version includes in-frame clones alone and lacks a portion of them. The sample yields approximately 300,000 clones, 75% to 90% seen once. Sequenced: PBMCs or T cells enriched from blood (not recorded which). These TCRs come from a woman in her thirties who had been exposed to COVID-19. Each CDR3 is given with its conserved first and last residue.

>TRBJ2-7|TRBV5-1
CASSLGQGKGQYF
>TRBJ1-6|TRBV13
CASSLRQSQEPLHF
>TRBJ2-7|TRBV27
CASRGTGRVYEQYF
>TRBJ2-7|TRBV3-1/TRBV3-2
CASSQKDRDLRYEQYF
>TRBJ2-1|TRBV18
CASSPPGQGPMGQFF
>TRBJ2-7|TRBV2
CASSGGGGEQYF
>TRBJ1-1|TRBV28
CASSARLSSSAEAFF
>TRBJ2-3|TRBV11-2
CASRLRDRGPDTQYF
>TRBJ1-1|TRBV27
CASSLESGSTEAFF
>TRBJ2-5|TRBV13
CASSLGLGGQETQYF
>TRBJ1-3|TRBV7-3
CASSQTPGGQRGNTIYF
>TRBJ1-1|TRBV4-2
CASSQPTRAEAFF
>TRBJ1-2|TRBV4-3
CASSQDLSQGANAYYGYTF
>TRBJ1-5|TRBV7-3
CASSPGPGENQPQHF
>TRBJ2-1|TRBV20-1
CSAPHNNEQFF
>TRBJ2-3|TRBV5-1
CASSQLTSGQGDTQYF
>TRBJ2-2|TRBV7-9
CASRSYPGTGNTGELFF
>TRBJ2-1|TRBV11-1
CASTQRASGINEQFF
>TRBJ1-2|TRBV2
CASSERTDYGYTF
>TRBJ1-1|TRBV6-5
CASSLTRGGTEAFF
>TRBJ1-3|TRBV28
CASSVRRAGNTIYF
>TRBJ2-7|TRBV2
CASRNRDNDYEQYF
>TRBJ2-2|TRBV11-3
CASSSGTSGIRGTGELFF
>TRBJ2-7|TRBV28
CASSSHYRLSEQYF
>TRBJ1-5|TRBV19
CASSPQTGQGANQPQHF
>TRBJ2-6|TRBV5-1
CASSLGQDSGANVLTF
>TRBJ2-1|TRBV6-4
CASSDHGDSQFF
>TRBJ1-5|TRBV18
CASSPQTGARQPQHF
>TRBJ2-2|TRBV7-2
CASSLDGNTGELFF
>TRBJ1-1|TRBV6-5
CASLTGATNTEAFF
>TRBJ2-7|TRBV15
CATSRAGGFFEQYF
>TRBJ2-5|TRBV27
CASSDRVKETQYF
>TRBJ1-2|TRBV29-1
CSVRGIDGYTF
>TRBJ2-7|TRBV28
CASSLVRRGASEQYF
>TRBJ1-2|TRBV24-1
CATGQGVYYGYTF
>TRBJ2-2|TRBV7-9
CASSLYRGQTGELFF
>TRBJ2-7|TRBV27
CASSSLAGGSYEQYF
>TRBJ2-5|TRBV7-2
CASSLGGLQETQYF
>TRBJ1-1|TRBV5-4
CASSLAGGANTEAFF